These 5 T cell receptor beta chains were sequenced from one sample in a study of cytomegalovirus exposure and HLA in healthy donors. TCRdb's copy holds only in-frame clones and misses some; the assay was immunoSEQ multiplex PCR. The profile shows 250,000 to 350,000 clones, 88% of them singletons. Sequences were obtained from PBMCs. These TCRs come from a man aged 25 to 40 in good health and CMV-seronegative.

This chain connects TRBV5-4 to TRBJ2-2, with D possibly being TRBD2 (6 bases). Germline CDR1 reads SGHNT; CDR2 reads YYREEE (reference sequence). This CDR3 has 16 residues. V was clipped by 4 bases and J by 1 base, with 14 bases between them. In DNA, the CDR3 is TGTGCCAGCAGCCGTCCCGGGACTGTGAACACCGGGGAGCTGTTTTTT. Its translation is CASSRPGTVNTGELFF. The full variable domain, completed using reference TRBV5-4 and TRBJ2-2, is ETGVTQSPTHLIKTRGQQVTLRCSSQSGHNTVSWYQQALGQGPQFIFQYYREEENGRGNFPPRFSGLQFPNYSSELNVNALELDDSALYLCASSRPGTVNTGELFFGEGSRLTVL.

This clone was detected only once. The chain is built from TRBV7-9 and TRBJ1-3; possibly TRBD1 for D (5 bases). V lost 5 bases, J lost 0 bases, and 17 bases lay in between. The CDR3 loop spans 17 amino acids. CDR1 is SEHNR and CDR2 is FQNEAQ in the germline V gene (reference sequence). The CDR3 reads CASSPPAGQSSGNTIYF. CDR3 DNA sequence: TGTGCCAGCAGCCCCCCCGCGGGGCAGAGCTCTGGAAACACCATATATTTT.

The chain employs TRBV5-1 and TRBJ1-1; 7 positions agree with TRBD1. With 0 bases clipped from V and 4 bases from J, the junction kept 3 bases outside the gene matches. The germline V gene encodes CDR1 SGHRS and CDR2 YFSETQ. CDR3 size: 14 residues. CDR3 sequence reads: CASSLEGASTEAFF. The CDR3 nucleotides are TGCGCCAGCAGCTTGGAGGGGGCGAGCACTGAAGCTTTCTTT.

This chain joins TRBV5-5 and TRBJ1-2; unclear D gene. The CDR3 covers 18 residues. The V end was cut by 2 bases, the J end by 7 bases, with 27 bases between. CDR1 is SGHKS and CDR2 is YYEKEE in the germline V gene (reference sequence). The CDR3 sequence is CASSLYTITGRRTPGYTF. In DNA form, the CDR3 reads TGTGCCAGCAGCTTATATACAATTACCGGGAGAAGGACGCCTGGCTACACCTTC.

This chain connects TRBV5-1 to TRBJ2-7; 8 nucleotides agree with TRBD2. J lost 4 bases, V lost 3 bases, and 12 bases had no gene match. There are 16 residues in the CDR3. Germline V gives CDR1 SGHRS, CDR2 YFSETQ. The CDR3 region has the DNA TGCGCCAGCAGCTCGGGAGAGCGGGGGATAAAGTACGAGCAGTACTTC. Its translation is CASSSGERGIKYEQYF. The entire variable domain, with the rest obtained from reference TRBV5-1 and TRBJ2-7, is as follows: KAGVTQTPRYLIKTRGQQVTLSCSPISGHRSVSWYQQTPGQGLQFLFEYFSETQRNKGNFPGRFSGRQFSNSRSEMNVSTLELGDSALYLCASSSGERGIKYEQYFGPGTRLTVT.